Listed below are T cell receptor beta chains from one sample, sequenced in a study of post-analysis software for immune sequencing data. TCRdb independently ran MiXCR on the PCR reads; one entry per CDR3 protein. This table has approximately 360,000 distinct CDR3 sequences, roughly 38% appearing once. Sequenced sample: blood. All receptors derive from a girl aged 5 to 17 with multiple sclerosis. CDR3s include the opening cysteine and the closing phenylalanine or tryptophan. Fields, in order: D gene, V gene, clone size, J gene, CDR3 length, CDR3 DNA, CDR3 protein. D genes are given only for firm matches. Expanded clones get a size class; other rows say once, few or many, or leave the size out.

.,TRBV12-3/TRBV12-4,.,TRBJ1-5,12,TGTGCCAGCAGTTTCCCCGGGGGGCCCCAGCATTTT,CASSFPGGPQHF
TRBD1,TRBV13,few,TRBJ2-3,19,TGTGCCAGCAGCTTAGGGACATTGGGCCGGACAGGGGGCACAGATACGCAGTATTTT,CASSLGTLGRTGGTDTQYF
TRBD2,TRBV4-1,.,TRBJ2-4,17,TGCGCCAGCAGCCAAGGAGCAGGCGGGGGGGCCCGAAACATTCAGTACTTC,CASSQGAGGGARNIQYF
.,TRBV7-8,few,TRBJ1-2,14,TGTGCCAGCAGCTTAGTAGGGGACCCCTATGGCTACACCTTC,CASSLVGDPYGYTF
.,TRBV20-1,few,TRBJ2-1,14,TGCAGTGCCCGAAGGGGGGGCGCCTACAATGAGCAGTTCTTC,CSARRGGAYNEQFF
TRBD2,TRBV10-3,.,TRBJ2-3,13,TGTGCCATTAGCGGGGGGGACTACTATACGCAGTATTTT,CAISGGDYYTQYF
.,TRBV7-9,.,TRBJ1-1,14,TGTGCCAGTCAGCCGGGACGGGGTAACACTGAAGCTTTCTTT,CASQPGRGNTEAFF
.,TRBV12-5,few,TRBJ1-4,16,TGTGCTAGTGGTTTGGTACTCTCTACGAAAGGCGAAAAACTGTTTTTT,CASGLVLSTKGEKLFF
.,TRBV20-1,few,TRBJ1-4,15,TGCAGTGCGCCTAGGACCGGGGGCCCTAATGAAAAACTGTTTTTT,CSAPRTGGPNEKLFF
TRBD1,TRBV12-3/TRBV12-4,few,TRBJ2-5,15,TGTGCCAGCAGCCGACAAGGGACAGGGGGCAAGACCCAGTACTTC,CASSRQGTGGKTQYF
TRBD2,TRBV27,.,TRBJ2-5,16,TGTGCCAGCAGTATTTCGACTAGCGGGGGGGAAGAGACCCAGTACTTC,CASSISTSGGEETQYF
TRBD2,TRBV12-3/TRBV12-4,.,TRBJ2-5,14,TGTGCCAGCAGTTTAGGGGCTAGCGGCAATGAGCAGTACTTC,CASSLGASGNEQYF
.,TRBV6-5,.,TRBJ2-5,16,TGTGCCAGCAGCAACTCACAGGGAGGGCGGAGGGAGACCCAGTACTTC,CASSNSQGGRRETQYF
TRBD1,TRBV20-1,few,TRBJ1-1,11,TGCAGTGCCCAGGGGGACACTGAAGCTTTCTTT,CSAQGDTEAFF
TRBD2,TRBV5-1,few,TRBJ2-2,15,TGCGCCAGCAGCTTGAGCGGGGCCAACACCGGGGAGCTGTTTTTT,CASSLSGANTGELFF
TRBD2,TRBV2,.,TRBJ2-3,14,TGTGCCAGCATACCGGGGGGGCCGACAGATACGCAGTATTTT,CASIPGGPTDTQYF
TRBD1,TRBV10-3,.,TRBJ2-5,15,TGTGCCATCAGCGCAGGGACAGCATCGCAAGAGACCCAGTACTTC,CAISAGTASQETQYF
TRBD2,TRBV7-2,.,TRBJ2-7,15,TGTGCCAGCAGCTTAGCCCTAGCGGGGGGAGGCGAGCAGTACTTC,CASSLALAGGGEQYF
.,TRBV7-8,medium-sized,TRBJ1-4,15,TGTGCCAGCAGCTTAGGGGCCGGGAATGTAGAAAAACTGTTTTTT,CASSLGAGNVEKLFF
.,TRBV27,few,TRBJ2-5,15,TGTGCCAGCAGGGGGTACTCCGACTTCCAAGAGACCCAGTACTTC,CASRGYSDFQETQYF
.,TRBV11-2,.,TRBJ2-5,16,TGTGCCAGCGCCCAGGGGGGGAGGGGGTACCAAGAGACCCAGTACTTC,CASAQGGRGYQETQYF
.,TRBV20-1,few,TRBJ1-1,14,TGCAGTGCCGCAATTCGGGGTGTGAACACTGAAGCTTTCTTT,CSAAIRGVNTEAFF
.,TRBV3-1,.,TRBJ2-1,15,TGTGCCAGCAGCCAAGACTCGGAACTATACGATGAGCAGTTCTTC,CASSQDSELYDEQFF
TRBD2,TRBV7-6,.,TRBJ2-1,17,TGTGCCAGCAGCCTCCGGACTAGCGGGGGGGCCGGGAATGAGCAGTTCTTC,CASSLRTSGGAGNEQFF
.,TRBV6-2/TRBV6-3,few,TRBJ1-5,12,TGTGCCAGCACAGGGAACAATCAGCCCCAGCATTTT,CASTGNNQPQHF
TRBD2,TRBV9,.,TRBJ2-7,14,TGTGCCAGCAGCAATCGACTAGCGAGTCACGAGCAGTACTTC,CASSNRLASHEQYF
.,TRBV7-2,many,TRBJ2-1,14,TGTGCCAGCAGCTTAAATTGGGGATACAATGAGCAGTTCTTC,CASSLNWGYNEQFF
.,TRBV20-1,.,TRBJ2-5,13,TGCAGTGGTGAAACACAGTACCAAGAGACCCAGTATTTC,CSGETQYQETQYF
TRBD1,TRBV20-1,few,TRBJ1-6,14,TGCAGTGCCTTAGGGGCAGGGGGCTGGTCACCCCTCCACTTT,CSALGAGGWSPLHF
.,TRBV4-1,few,TRBJ2-1,19,TGCGCCAGCAGCCAAGTAATCCCTAACAGGCAGGGTCCTGACAATGAGCAGTTCTTC,CASSQVIPNRQGPDNEQFF
.,TRBV5-1,.,TRBJ1-4,15,TGCGCCAGCAGCTTGTGGGGTGCAACTAATGAAAAACTGTTTTTT,CASSLWGATNEKLFF
TRBD2,TRBV11-2,few,TRBJ2-7,17,TGTGCCAGCAGCTTCTTGGGGGGGGGGAGGAGCTCCTACGAGCAGTACTTC,CASSFLGGGRSSYEQYF
TRBD2,TRBV12-3/TRBV12-4,.,TRBJ2-1,14,TGTGCCAGCAGTCTGCTAGCGGGGGACGTTGAGCAGTTCTTC,CASSLLAGDVEQFF
.,TRBV5-1,few,TRBJ2-5,13,TGCGCCAGCAGCGGGGACTCCCAAGAGACCCAGTACTTC,CASSGDSQETQYF
TRBD1,TRBV5-1,.,TRBJ1-5,15,TGCGCCAGCAGCTTGGAGGGACAGGGCAATCAGCCCCAGCATTTT,CASSLEGQGNQPQHF
TRBD2,TRBV4-2,.,TRBJ2-3,16,TGTGCCAGCAGCCGAAGGACTAGCGGGGGGTCAGATACGCAGTATTTT,CASSRRTSGGSDTQYF